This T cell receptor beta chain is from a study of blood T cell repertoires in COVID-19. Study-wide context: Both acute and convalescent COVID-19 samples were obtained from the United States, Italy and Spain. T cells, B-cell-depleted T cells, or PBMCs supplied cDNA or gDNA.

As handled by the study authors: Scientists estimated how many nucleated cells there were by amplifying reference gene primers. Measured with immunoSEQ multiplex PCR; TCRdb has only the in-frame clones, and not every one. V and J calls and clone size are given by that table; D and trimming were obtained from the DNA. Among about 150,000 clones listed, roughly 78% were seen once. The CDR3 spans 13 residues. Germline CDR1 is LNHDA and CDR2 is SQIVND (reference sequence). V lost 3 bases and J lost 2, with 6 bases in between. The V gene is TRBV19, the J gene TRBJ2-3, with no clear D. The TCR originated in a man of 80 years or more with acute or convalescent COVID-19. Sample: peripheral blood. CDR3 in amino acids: CASSIEVTDTQYF. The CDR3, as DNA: TGTGCCAGTAGTATCGAGGTCACAGATACGCAGTATTTT.